What follows are 12 T cell receptor beta chains derived from one specimen sequenced in a study of shared clonotypes between healthy human individuals. Clones were read by immunoSEQ multiplex PCR, and TCRdb kept only the in-frame ones, dropping some. Seen here are 2 million to 3 million clones, 93% observed once, and the top ten hold approximately 0.36%. What was sequenced was naive CD4+ T cells from PBMCs. Subset in this sample: CD45RA+ positively selected. The receptors shown here come from a man aged 18 to 29 in good health. Some clones in this sample may be carry-over from other donors' samples.

The gene calls are TRBV4-2 and TRBJ2-1; 10 nucleotides line up with TRBD2. CDR3 size: 14 residues. V shed 0 bases, J shed 15 bases, and the junction held 8 bases outside the gene matches. Germline assignment: CDR1 LGHNA and CDR2 YNFKEQ. CDR3 loop: CASSQDLAGGPPFF. CDR3 nucleotide sequence: TGTGCCAGCAGCCAAGATTTAGCGGGAGGCCCACCGTTCTTC.

V is TRBV7-2 and J is TRBJ2-3; perhaps TRBD2 as D (7 bases). The CDR3 has 15 residues. From germline, CDR1 is SGHTA and CDR2 FQGNSA. Trimming removed 2 bases at V and 4 bases at J, with 13 bases between. This CDR3 reads CASSLRGGGADTQYF. CDR3 nucleotides: TGTGCCAGCAGCTTAAGGGGGGGAGGGGCAGATACGCAGTATTTT. Full variable domain (rest looked up from reference TRBV7-2 and TRBJ2-3): GAGVSQSPSNKVTEKGKDVELRCDPISGHTALYWYRQSLGQGLEFLIYFQGNSAPDKSGLPSDRFSAERTGGSVSTLTIQRTQQEDSAVYLCASSLRGGGADTQYFGPGTRLTVL.

The chain couples TRBV19 to TRBJ2-2, with 11 nucleotides matching TRBD2. Losses at the gene ends were 5 bases for V and 6 bases for J; bases not matched to a gene: 5. This CDR3 is 15 amino acids long. Germline CDR1 and CDR2: LNHDA and SQIVND (reference sequence). As DNA, the CDR3 is TGTGCCAGTAGTGATGCTAGCGGGAGGCCCGGGGAGCTGTTTTTT. It encodes CASSDASGRPGELFF.

The V and J genes are TRBV5-1 and TRBJ2-1; 12 bases map to TRBD2. Germline V lookup: CDR1 SGHRS, CDR2 YFSETQ. Unmatched junction bases numbered 14, after V lost 7 bases and J lost 0 bases. The CDR3 has 19 amino acids. The CDR3 spells CASRMRLAGVSFSYNEQFF. The CDR3 region has the DNA TGCGCCAGCCGGATGCGACTAGCGGGAGTCAGCTTCTCCTACAATGAGCAGTTCTTC.

Comments on this clone: Other DNA sequences of this sample code for an identical CDR3. The gene calls are TRBV29-1 and TRBJ2-7; TRBD1 agrees at 8 bases. The junction had 3 bases not matched to a gene; V was cut back by 5 bases and J by 0 bases. Germline V gene lookup returns CDR1 SQVTM and CDR2 ANQGSEA. The length of the CDR3 is 13 residues. CDR3 coding DNA: TGCAGCGTTCCAGGACAGGGCTCCTACGAGCAGTACTTC. It encodes CSVPGQGSYEQYF.

The genes are TRBV7-3 and TRBJ1-1, with a weak D call TRBD1 (5 bases). This CDR3 is built from 13 residues. V lost 3 bases and J lost 6, with 11 bases in between. Germline V gene data show CDR1 as SGHTA and CDR2 as FQGTGA. The CDR3 reads CASSFGGLAEAFF. DNA of the CDR3: TGTGCCAGCAGCTTTGGGGGGTTGGCTGAAGCTTTCTTT.

The chain employs TRBV28 and TRBJ2-5, with 9 bases matching TRBD1. This CDR3 region has 15 residues. Losses at the gene ends were 7 bases for V and 1 base for J; bases not matched to a gene: 7. CDR1 and CDR2 (germline): MDHEN, SYDVKM. The DNA for the CDR3 is TGTGCCAGCACCACTCGGACAGGGGTCCAAGAGACCCAGTACTTC. Translated: CASTTRTGVQETQYF.

The gene calls are TRBV5-5 and TRBJ1-1, with D possibly matching TRBD1 (6 bases). The CDR3 totals 16 residues. The V end was cut by 2 bases, the J end by 0 bases, with 14 bases between. Germline V CDR1 and CDR2: SGHKS, YYEKEE (reference sequence). In DNA, the CDR3 is TGTGCCAGCAGCTTTCTAGACAGGCCCCTGAACACTGAAGCTTTCTTT. Its protein is CASSFLDRPLNTEAFF.

The V call is TRBV7-9, the J call TRBJ2-1; 8 nucleotides match TRBD2. The CDR3 is 14 amino acids. Per the germline V gene, CDR1 is SEHNR and CDR2 is FQNEAQ (reference sequence). V gave up 6 bases and J gave up 12 bases; unmatched junction bases: 13. The CDR3 DNA follows: TGTGCCAGCAGAGTAGCGGGGTCCCTGGTCCGGCAGTTCTTC. Amino acid sequence: CASRVAGSLVRQFF.

Regarding this clone: The identical CDR3 is also encoded by other nucleotide sequences in the sample. The chain joins TRBV14 to TRBJ2-1; perhaps TRBD1 as D (5 bases). The CDR3 has 13 amino acids. The V gene's germline CDR1 is SGHDN and CDR2 FVKESK. The V gene lost 4 bases and the J gene lost 3 bases, with 7 bases spanning the gap. The CDR3 here is CASSLDSYNEQFF. Written as DNA, the CDR3 is TGTGCCAGCAGCCTCGACAGCTACAATGAGCAGTTCTTC. The whole variable domain, filled in from reference TRBV14 and TRBJ2-1, reads EAGVTQFPSHSVIEKGQTVTLRCDPISGHDNLYWYRRVMGKEIKFLLHFVKESKQDESGMPNNRFLAERTGGTYSTLKVQPAELEDSGVYFCASSLDSYNEQFFGPGTRLTVL.

The chain carries TRBV6-5 and TRBJ2-7; 9 bases fit TRBD1. This CDR3 spans 15 amino acids. Germline-derived CDR1 and CDR2 are MNHEY and SVGAGI. V lost 0 bases and J lost 4; bases outside the gene matches: 4. The CDR3 nucleotides read TGTGCCAGCAGTTACTCGAGGGACAGGGATTACGAGCAGTACTTC. Translation: CASSYSRDRDYEQYF.

The J gene is TRBJ2-1, the V gene TRBV18; either TRBD1 or TRBD2 may supply D (5 bases each). The V end lost 6 bases, the J end lost 4 bases, and 22 bases lay between the germline ends. The CDR3 totals 17 residues. From germline, CDR1 is KGHSH and CDR2 LQKENI. As DNA, the CDR3 is TGTGCCAGCTCCGACAGTAGAGGGGTTCCGGGATACAATGAGCAGTTCTTC. It is translated as CASSDSRGVPGYNEQFF.